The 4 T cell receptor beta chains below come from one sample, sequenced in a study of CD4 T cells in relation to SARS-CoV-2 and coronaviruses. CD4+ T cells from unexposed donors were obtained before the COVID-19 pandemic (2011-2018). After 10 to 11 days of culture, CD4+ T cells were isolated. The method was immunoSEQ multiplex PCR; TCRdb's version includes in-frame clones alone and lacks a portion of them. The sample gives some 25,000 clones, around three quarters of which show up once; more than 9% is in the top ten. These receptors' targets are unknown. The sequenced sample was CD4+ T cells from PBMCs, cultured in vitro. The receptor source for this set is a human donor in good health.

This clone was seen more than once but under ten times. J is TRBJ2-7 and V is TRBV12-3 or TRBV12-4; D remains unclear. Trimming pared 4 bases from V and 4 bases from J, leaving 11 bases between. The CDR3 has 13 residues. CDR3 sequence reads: CASSSGHTYEQYF. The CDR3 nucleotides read TGTGCCAGCAGTTCAGGCCATACTTACGAGCAGTACTTC.

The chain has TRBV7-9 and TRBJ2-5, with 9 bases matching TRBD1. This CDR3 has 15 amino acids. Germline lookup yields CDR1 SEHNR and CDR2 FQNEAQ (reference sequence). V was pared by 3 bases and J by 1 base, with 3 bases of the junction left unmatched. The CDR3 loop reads CASSFSTGGQETQYF. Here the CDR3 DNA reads TGTGCCAGCAGCTTCTCGACAGGGGGCCAAGAGACCCAGTACTTC. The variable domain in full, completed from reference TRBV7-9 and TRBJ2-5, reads DTGVSQNPRHKITKRGQNVTFRCDPISEHNRLYWYRQTLGQGPEFLTYFQNEAQLEKSRLLSDRFSAERPKGSFSTLEIQRTEQGDSAMYLCASSFSTGGQETQYFGPGTRLLVL.

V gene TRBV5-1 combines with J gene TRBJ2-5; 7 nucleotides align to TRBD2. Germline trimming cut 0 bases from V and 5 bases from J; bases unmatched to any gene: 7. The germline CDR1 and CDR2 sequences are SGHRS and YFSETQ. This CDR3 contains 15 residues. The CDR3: CASSLGREDIETQYF. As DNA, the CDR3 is TGCGCCAGCAGCTTGGGACGGGAGGATATTGAGACCCAGTACTTC.

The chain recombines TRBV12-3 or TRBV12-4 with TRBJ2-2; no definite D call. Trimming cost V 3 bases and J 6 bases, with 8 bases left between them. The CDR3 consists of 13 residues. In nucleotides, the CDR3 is TGTGCCAGCAGTTTCAACGTGGCCGGGGAGCTGTTTTTT. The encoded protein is CASSFNVAGELFF.